The 17 T cell receptor beta chains below all came from one sample that was sequenced in a study of T cells in Graves' hyperthyroidism and ophthalmopathy. TCR beta CDR3 sequences were amplified from RNA transcripts. Using the HTBI primer set, a first-round RT-PCR was run on the TCR CDR3. TCRdb re-derived calls from the multiplex PCR reads in MiXCR, one entry per CDR3 protein. The data show nearly 750,000 distinct CDR3 sequences, 35% seen once. What was sequenced was blood. These receptors were obtained from a woman aged 40-49 years with Graves' hyperthyroidism.

As to this clonotype: At one of its ends the junction is not consistent with the germline gene, which may arise from a read error. This sequence joins TRBV29-1 and TRBJ1-5; TRBD1 is a possible D gene (6 bases). In germline, CDR1 is SQVTM, CDR2 ANQGSEA. The CDR3 totals 14 residues. CDR3 DNA: TGCAGCGTTGAACCCCAGGGGAACAATGAGCCCCAGCATTTT. Translation gives CSVEPQGNNEPQHF.

This clonotype was found a few times. CDR3 in DNA: TGTGCCAGCAGCGCCGGACAGGGGAGCCCCGTTTACTCTGGAAACACCATATATTTT. Amino acid sequence: CASSAGQGSPVYSGNTIYF. The chain has TRBV7-9 and TRBJ1-3; 9 bases align to TRBD1. The CDR3 length is 19 residues. Germline CDR1 reads SEHNR; CDR2 reads FQNEAQ (reference sequence). V shed 5 bases, J shed 0 bases, and the junction held 14 bases outside the gene matches.

The rearrangement joins TRBV6-5 to TRBJ2-7; TRBD2 matches 10 bases. The junction had 4 bases not matched to a gene; V was cut back by 6 bases and J by 2 bases. CDR1 is MNHEY and CDR2 is SVGAGI in the germline V gene. This CDR3 spans 14 amino acids. CDR3 DNA: TGTGCCAGCAGAGTAGCGGGGGGCACCTACGAGCAGTACTTC. It encodes CASRVAGGTYEQYF.

The rearrangement uses TRBV12-3 or TRBV12-4 and TRBJ1-1, with D perhaps matching TRBD1 (5 bases). Trimming took 3 bases from V and 7 from J, leaving 12 bases between them. The CDR3 has 13 residues. In DNA form, the CDR3 reads TGTGCCAGCAGTTTGGGACTGGGGGTTGAAGCTTTCTTT. Translating it yields CASSLGLGVEAFF.

The table lists this clonotype with a count of one. This may be a read error, as it is one base from a much larger clone. The V and J genes are TRBV7-9 and TRBJ1-1, with TRBD1 as a possible D gene (5 bases). The CDR3 contains 13 residues. Germline CDR1 and CDR2: SEHNR and FQNEAQ (reference sequence). The CDR3: CASSREGNTGAFF. CDR3 in DNA: TGTGCCAGCAGCCGGGAGGGGAACACTGGAGCTTTCTTT.

This clonotype was counted at least ten times. The chain carries TRBV20-1 and TRBJ2-2, with D unresolved. The ends were cut back, 8 bases at V and 2 bases at J, with 9 bases in the middle. Germline CDR1 and CDR2: DFQATT and SNEGSKA (reference sequence). The CDR3 sequence is 12 residues long. The CDR3 region has the DNA TGCAGTACCAGGTTTAACACCGGGGAGCTGTTTTTT. Amino acids: CSTRFNTGELFF.

This rearrangement joins TRBV4-1 to TRBJ1-1; D is perhaps TRBD1 (6 bases). The CDR3 contains 15 residues. Trimming removed 3 bases at V and 4 bases at J, with 15 bases between. CDR1 and CDR2 (germline): MGHRA, YSYEKL. For the CDR3, the DNA is TGCGCCAGCAGCCAGATGGACAGATGGAGCACTGAAGCTTTCTTT. This sequence encodes CASSQMDRWSTEAFF.

The chain links TRBV12-3 or TRBV12-4 to TRBJ1-3; weak D call: TRBD1 (5 bases). V was shortened by 0 bases and J by 8 bases, with 14 bases between the two germline ends. The CDR3 spans 15 residues. The CDR3 protein is CASSLALAGGYTIYF. As DNA, the CDR3 is TGTGCCAGCAGTTTAGCACTAGCGGGGGGATACACCATATATTTT.

About this clonotype: Because the CDR3's place on the DNA is in doubt, the DNA is left out and the CDR3 is given as listed by TCRdb. The chain couples TRBV10-3 to TRBJ1-5; TRBD1, the D gene given by the table, was not confirmed from the DNA. CDR1 is ENHRY, CDR2 SYGVKD, per germline. Ends included, the CDR3 has 18 residues. The CDR3 reads CAICSARGTGFGNQPQHF.

The chain uses TRBV18 and TRBJ2-7, with 7 positions matching TRBD1. With 3 bases clipped from V and 3 bases from J, the junction kept 5 bases outside the gene matches. Germline values: CDR1 KGHSH, CDR2 LQKENI. CDR3 length equals 14 residues. CDR3 sequence reads: CASSPKDRNYEQYF. DNA of the CDR3: TGTGCCAGCTCACCGAAGGACAGGAACTACGAGCAGTACTTC.

The sample holds a few counts of this clonotype. The chain couples TRBV12-3 or TRBV12-4 to TRBJ1-4, with TRBD1 as a possible D gene (6 bases). The length of the CDR3 is 15 residues. Between the trimmed V and J ends, which lost 5 bases and 3 bases, there was a span of 13 bases. The CDR3 DNA reads as TGTGCCAGCAGTCCAAACAGGGAGGCTAATGAAAAACTGTTTTTT. Protein product: CASSPNREANEKLFF.

This clonotype came up many times. The chain joins TRBV9 to TRBJ1-2, with D possibly TRBD1 on 6 matching bases. The CDR3 runs 13 residues. Germline loops: CDR1 SGDLS, CDR2 YYNGEE. V was cut by 10 bases and J by 5 bases, with 18 bases left in between. Written as DNA, the CDR3 is TGTGCCTCCGAACAGGGAGCAGGATATGGCTACACCTTC. Amino acid sequence: CASEQGAGYGYTF.

This clonotype was seen repeatedly, ten times or more. The chain is built from TRBV19 and TRBJ2-7; tentatively, D is TRBD2 (6 bases). V lost 3 bases, J lost 8 bases, and 8 bases lay in between. The germline gives CDR1 LNHDA, CDR2 SQIVND (reference sequence). CDR3 size: 11 residues. CDR3 residues: CASSMAGKQYF. The DNA of the CDR3 is TGTGCCAGTAGTATGGCGGGAAAGCAGTACTTC.

The V gene is TRBV10-3, the J gene TRBJ1-2; 7 bases are shared with TRBD1. Germline V gives CDR1 ENHRY, CDR2 SYGVKD. This CDR3 contains 15 residues. The junction had 5 bases not matched to a gene; V was cut back by 3 bases and J by 1 base. The CDR3 reads CAISDPGQNNYGYTF. Here the CDR3 DNA reads TGTGCCATCAGTGACCCGGGACAGAATAACTATGGCTACACCTTC.

A word on this clonotype: One end of the junction varies from germline; a read error may be responsible. The J gene is TRBJ2-2, the V gene TRBV6-1; a possible D gene is TRBD2 (5 bases). The CDR3 extends over 14 amino acids. From germline, CDR1 is MNHNS and CDR2 SASEGT. The CDR3 DNA reads as TGTCCCAGCAGCCCGATTAATGGGCTCGCGGGGCTGTTTTTT. Translating it yields CPSSPINGLAGLFF.

The J gene is TRBJ1-6, the V gene TRBV6-5; 10 nucleotides match TRBD1. Germline V gene data show CDR1 as MNHEY and CDR2 as SVGAGI. The length of the CDR3 is 12 residues. The V segment lost 8 bases and the J segment 9 bases; nucleotides outside the gene matches: 1. CDR3 bases: TGTGCCAGCCGGACAGGGGGTTCACCCCTCCACTTT. Protein: CASRTGGSPLHF.

The gene calls are TRBV7-9 and TRBJ2-7; D is perhaps TRBD1 (5 bases). The J call is in doubt because the DNA end fits TRBJ2-1 better. The CDR3 sequence is 15 residues long. CDR1 SEHNR and CDR2 FQNEAQ come from the germline V gene (reference sequence). The CDR3 DNA follows: TGTGCCAGCAGCTTTGGTGACAGCAACTACAATGAGCAGTTCTTC. Its protein is CASSFGDSNYNEQFF.